This TCR beta chain was recorded in a study of blood T cells in healthy people across ages. There are 15 residues in the CDR3. The V end lost 3 bases, the J end lost 5 bases, and 15 bases lay between the germline ends. Next came a second PCR, run for about 6 to 12 cycles, which used a sample-barcoded 5' primer along with a J-beta primer mix. TCRdb reanalysed the 5' RACE reads using MiXCR and keeps one entry per CDR3 protein. The data hold around 1,900,000 distinct CDR3 sequences, with around 42% observed a single time. This clonotype was obtained from a human donor in good health. The sequencing sample was made of blood. This sequence joins TRBV12-3 or TRBV12-4 and TRBJ2-3; D remains ambiguous. The CDR3 sequence: CASSFGMGTIDTQYF. The CDR3 coding sequence is TGTGCCAGCAGTTTCGGCATGGGAACCATAGATACGCAGTATTTT.